This T cell receptor beta chain originates from a study of shared clonotypes between healthy human individuals. The ends were cut back, 4 bases at V and 2 bases at J, with 10 bases in the middle. Germline CDR1 is SGHRS and CDR2 is YFSETQ. The CDR3 loop spans 13 amino acids. Once extracted for a subset, genomic DNA was divided evenly among several immunoSEQ plates. Unsorted PBMC contributed about 270 ng DNA, about 30,000 T cell genomes, to each replicate PCR. TCRdb's copy holds only in-frame clones and misses some; the assay was immunoSEQ multiplex PCR. In the table there are about 470,000 clones, roughly 83% of which are singletons.

The V call is TRBV5-1, the J call TRBJ2-7; D is tentatively TRBD1 or TRBD2 (5 bases each). Sequencing used PBMCs. The sequence was collected from a woman aged 40 to 50 in good health. Some clones in this sample may be carry-over from other donors' samples. DNA for the CDR3: TGCGCCAGCAGCCTCCGGGACCCCTACGAGCAGTACTTC. This encodes CASSLRDPYEQYF. Filled out from reference TRBV5-1 and TRBJ2-7, the complete variable domain reads KAGVTQTPRYLIKTRGQQVTLSCSPISGHRSVSWYQQTPGQGLQFLFEYFSETQRNKGNFPGRFSGRQFSNSRSEMNVSTLELGDSALYLCASSLRDPYEQYFGPGTRLTVT.